This is a list of T cell receptor beta chains from one sample in a study of blood T cell repertoires in COVID-19. Some clones are missing from TCRdb's copy, which holds only in-frame ones; the method was immunoSEQ multiplex PCR. The sample has tens of thousands of clones; about 88% are singletons. Sequencing was performed on peripheral blood. The receptor source for this set is a woman in her sixties or seventies with COVID-19, enrolled during active disease. Each CDR3 is given with its conserved first and last residue. Each record gives: D gene, V gene, clone size, J gene, CDR3 DNA, CDR3 protein. D genes are given only for firm matches. Clone size is stated in some rows and not others, as once, few, many or a class when expanded.

>.|TRBV30|.|TRBJ2-3
TGTGCCTGGACCCGCGGAGATTTCACAGATACGCAGTATTTT
CAWTRGDFTDTQYF
>.|TRBV18|.|TRBJ1-5
TGTGCCAGCTCACCACCCGGAGGTCTCAATCAGCCCCAGCATTTT
CASSPPGGLNQPQHF
>TRBD1|TRBV20-1|.|TRBJ2-7
TGCAGCTTTGGACAGGGGTACGAGCAGTACTTC
CSFGQGYEQYF
>.|TRBV4-1|few|TRBJ2-1
TGCGCCAGCAGCCAAGAAGGCGGGTGGATTGACAATGAGCAGTTCTTC
CASSQEGGWIDNEQFF
>TRBD2|TRBV27|.|TRBJ2-7
TGTGCCAGCAGTTTAACGGGAGGCGAGCAGTACTTC
CASSLTGGEQYF
>.|TRBV12-3/TRBV12-4|.|TRBJ1-4
TGTGCCAGCAGCGGGGGTCGAAAACTGTTTTTT
CASSGGRKLFF
>.|TRBV9|.|TRBJ2-3
TGTGCCAGCAGCGTCTCTGGCGGCTCCACAGATACGCAGTATTTT
CASSVSGGSTDTQYF
>.|TRBV7-9|.|TRBJ1-2
TGTGCCAGCAGCTTAGGCTCCGGGGTGGACTATGGCTACACCTTC
CASSLGSGVDYGYTF
>.|TRBV5-4|.|TRBJ2-2
TGTGCCAGCAGCTTGAGGGTGGGAGAGAGCACCGGGGAGCTGTTTTTT
CASSLRVGESTGELFF
>.|TRBV27|.|TRBJ1-6
TGTGCCAGCAGTCGGAAAGCTAGAAATTCACCCCTCCACTTT
CASSRKARNSPLHF
>.|TRBV18|.|TRBJ2-2
TGTGCCAGCTCATTGTCGCAGGGTCGCGGCGGGGAGCTGTTTTTT
CASSLSQGRGGELFF
>TRBD1|TRBV29-1|.|TRBJ1-2
TGCAGCGTTGGTAGGACAGGGAGATATGGCTACACCTTC
CSVGRTGRYGYTF
>.|TRBV18|.|TRBJ1-1
TGTGCCAGCTTTGCCCGGGGGGCGAACACTGAAGCTTTCTTT
CASFARGANTEAFF
>TRBD2|TRBV4-1|.|TRBJ2-1
TGCGCCAGCAGCCAGTTACTAGCGGGCCACAATGAGCAGTTCTTC
CASSQLLAGHNEQFF
>.|TRBV11-2|once|TRBJ1-1
TGTGCCAGCAGCCTGACAGAGGACACTGAAGCTTTCTTT
CASSLTEDTEAFF
>TRBD1|TRBV18|.|TRBJ1-1
TGTGCCAGCTCACAGGGACAGGGGAACACTGAAGCTTTCTTT
CASSQGQGNTEAFF
>TRBD1|TRBV4-1|.|TRBJ1-2
TGCGCCAGCAGCCTTGGGGGACAGGGTATTAACTATGGCTACACCTTC
CASSLGGQGINYGYTF
>.|TRBV12-3/TRBV12-4|once|TRBJ2-2
TGTGCCAGCAGTTTTTCAGAAACCGGGGAGCTGTTTTTT
CASSFSETGELFF
>.|TRBV2|.|TRBJ2-7
TGTGCCAGCAGCCCCCTCTACGAGCAGTACTTC
CASSPLYEQYF
>TRBD1|TRBV7-2|.|TRBJ1-2
TGTGCCAGCAGCCCTGGACAGGCCACACGCTATGGCTACACCTTC
CASSPGQATRYGYTF
>TRBD1|TRBV7-9|.|TRBJ2-2
TGTGCCAGCAGCCTTAAGGGACAGAATACCGGGGAGCTGTTTTTT
CASSLKGQNTGELFF
>TRBD1|TRBV6-2/TRBV6-3|.|TRBJ1-5
TGTGCCAGCAGTACCCGACAGGGTGGAAATCAGCCCCAGCATTTT
CASSTRQGGNQPQHF
>.|TRBV15|.|TRBJ2-7
TGTGCCACCAGCATCGATGTAGGGAGCTCCTACGAGCAGTACTTC
CATSIDVGSSYEQYF
>TRBD1|TRBV7-8|once|TRBJ1-1
TGTGCCAGCAGCCAAAAGGGGGCGCTGAACACTGAAGCTTTCTTT
CASSQKGALNTEAFF
>TRBD1|TRBV6-6|few|TRBJ1-1
TGTGCCAGCAGTTTAGGACAGGAGACTGAAGCTTTCTTT
CASSLGQETEAFF
>TRBD1|TRBV6-5|once|TRBJ2-7
TGTGCCAGCACCACGGACAGGGTAACCTACGAGCAGTACTTC
CASTTDRVTYEQYF
>TRBD2|TRBV24-1|.|TRBJ2-1
TGTGCCACCAGTGATCCGGGGGGTGATGAAGAGCAGTTCTTC
CATSDPGGDEEQFF
>.|TRBV7-9|.|TRBJ2-2
TGTGCCAGCAGCTCCCAGGGGTCGAACACCGGGGAGCTGTTTTTT
CASSSQGSNTGELFF
>TRBD1|TRBV7-8|.|TRBJ2-3
TGTGCCAGCAGCTTTCTGGACAGGGGCGGCACAGATACGCAGTATTTT
CASSFLDRGGTDTQYF
>TRBD2|TRBV6-2/TRBV6-3|.|TRBJ2-1
TGTGCCAGCAGTTACTCGAGTCTAGCGGTCTACAATGAGCAGTTCTTC
CASSYSSLAVYNEQFF
>.|TRBV13|.|TRBJ2-7
TGTGCCAGCAGCTTAGGTTACTACGAGCAGTACTTC
CASSLGYYEQYF
>.|TRBV4-3|.|TRBJ2-7
TGCGCCAGCAGCCAAGTGTATTCTGGCAGGTTGGCCTACGAGCAGTACTTC
CASSQVYSGRLAYEQYF
>.|TRBV10-3|.|TRBJ2-7
TGTGCCATCAGTGGGGCCTCTCAGGGGACCTTCTACGAGCAGTACTTC
CAISGASQGTFYEQYF
>.|TRBV18|.|TRBJ1-2
TGTGCCAGCTCACCCACAGAAAACTATGGCTACACCTTC
CASSPTENYGYTF
>.|TRBV30|.|TRBJ2-3
TGTGCCTGGAGTCCAGGGGCCCTCACAGATACGCAGTATTTT
CAWSPGALTDTQYF
>.|TRBV9|.|TRBJ1-5
TGTGCCAGCAGCGCAACAGGGACCGCAAATCAGCCCCAGCATTTT
CASSATGTANQPQHF
>.|TRBV6-5|once|TRBJ2-5
TGTGCCAGCGGGGGGTGGACAGGAGTCCAAGAGACCCAGTACTTC
CASGGWTGVQETQYF
>TRBD1|TRBV5-8|few|TRBJ1-1
TGTGCCAGCAGCTTGGGGGGACAGGTGAACACTGAAGCTTTCTTT
CASSLGGQVNTEAFF
>.|TRBV10-3|.|TRBJ2-1
TGTGCCATCACCGCTGGGGGGGACAAGCAGTTCTTC
CAITAGGDKQFF
>.|TRBV10-2|.|TRBJ1-1
TGCGCCAGCCTCGAGGAGGAACTAGTCACTGAAGCTTTCTTT
CASLEEELVTEAFF
>.|TRBV11-2|.|TRBJ1-6
TGTGCCAGCAGCTACGCTCGGTGGGGGGAAAATTCACCCCTCCACTTT
CASSYARWGENSPLHF
>TRBD1|TRBV7-2|.|TRBJ1-5
TGTGCCAGCAGCCTAGAAGACAGGGACAATCAGCCCCAGCATTTT
CASSLEDRDNQPQHF
>.|TRBV30|.|TRBJ2-7
TGTGCCTGGAGTGTAGGACAGTCCTACGAGCAGTACTTC
CAWSVGQSYEQYF
>TRBD1|TRBV27|.|TRBJ1-6
TGTGCCAGCAAGGTTTACGTGGGGACAGGGGTTTTTTCACCCCTCCACTTT
CASKVYVGTGVFSPLHF
>.|TRBV4-2|.|TRBJ2-7
TGTGCCAGCAGCCAAGAGCCAGGGTCCAATTACGAGCAGTACTTC
CASSQEPGSNYEQYF
>.|TRBV29-1|.|TRBJ1-1
TGCAGCGCGCAGGGCACAGGGAACACTGAAGCTTTCTTT
CSAQGTGNTEAFF
>TRBD1|TRBV5-1|.|TRBJ1-1
TGCGCCAGCAGCTTTTCGGGACAGACAGGTGCAGCTTATCAAGCTTTCTTT
CASSFSGQTGAAYQAFF
>TRBD1|TRBV30|.|TRBJ1-2
TGTGCCTGGAGTGTGGGACAGGGCGGTCGCTACACCTTC
CAWSVGQGGRYTF
>TRBD1|TRBV20-1|few|TRBJ2-7
TGCAGTGCCCAGGGACAGTTCGAGCAGTACTTC
CSAQGQFEQYF
>.|TRBV6-5|.|TRBJ1-1
TGTGCCAGCAGTTACGGCGACGGCGGCACTGAAGCTTTCTTT
CASSYGDGGTEAFF
>.|TRBV4-1|.|TRBJ2-2
TGCGCCAGCAGCCTTCCAGGGGTTGGGGACACCGGGGAGCTGTTTTTT
CASSLPGVGDTGELFF
>.|TRBV29-1|.|TRBJ1-2
TGCAGCGTTGAAGGGGCCTTGACAGAAAGATTAAACTATGGCTACACCTTC
CSVEGALTERLNYGYTF
>.|TRBV6-1|.|TRBJ1-4
TGTGCCAGCAGTGATTTACCGGGGTATACCCAAAAACTGTTTTTT
CASSDLPGYTQKLFF